The 18 T cell receptor beta chains given below trace back to one sample, sequenced in a study of T cell responses to AZD1222 COVID-19 vaccine. The repertoire was sequenced with immunoSEQ multiplex PCR; TCRdb's copy has only in-frame clones and lacks some. The sample consists of about 93,000 clones, 75% to 90% of them appearing once. The sample was peripheral blood, taken 28 days after the second AZD1222 dose. The receptors stem from an adult who received the AZD1222 COVID-19 vaccine.

A remark on this clone: Its ends do not fully match the called genes, so a read error is possible. The same CDR3 also results from other DNA sequences found in this sample. V usage is TRBV4-2 and J usage is TRBJ2-6; D assignment may be TRBD1 or TRBD2 (5 bases each). This CDR3 is 16 amino acids long. CDR1 and CDR2 (germline): LGHNA, YNFKEQ. For the CDR3, the DNA is TGTGCCAGCAGTCAAGACGGGACCTCTGGGGCCAACGTCCTGACTTTC. It yields the protein CASSQDGTSGANVLTF.

This clone was seen once. The genes are TRBV18 and TRBJ1-3; D perhaps matches TRBD1 (5 bases). Germline values: CDR1 KGHSH, CDR2 LQKENI. V was shortened by 0 bases and J by 1 base, with 7 bases between the two germline ends. There are 15 residues in the CDR3. DNA for the CDR3: TGTGCCAGCTCACCACCGTCAGGGTCTGGAAACACCATATATTTT. Translation gives CASSPPSGSGNTIYF.

The gene calls are TRBV11-3 and TRBJ2-2; a weak D match, TRBD2 (6 bases). The V and J ends lost 1 base and 4 bases respectively, with 10 bases between them. This CDR3 is 15 amino acids long. Germline values: CDR1 SGHNT, CDR2 YENEEA. For the CDR3, the DNA is TGTGCCAGCAGCTTAGGGCGGGACTTCACCGGGGAGCTGTTTTTT. Amino acid sequence: CASSLGRDFTGELFF. Using reference TRBV11-3 and TRBJ2-2 for the parts outside the CDR3, the full variable domain is EAGVVQSPRYKIIEKKQPVAFWCNPISGHNTLYWYLQNLGQGPELLIRYENEEAVDDSQLPKDRFSAERLKGVDSTLKIQPAELGDSAVYLCASSLGRDFTGELFFGEGSRLTVL.

This clone was detected only once. The chain uses TRBV7-2 and TRBJ2-7; D gene unclear. Germline V gene data show CDR1 as SGHTA and CDR2 as FQGNSA. The V and J ends lost 4 bases and 3 bases respectively, with 10 bases between them. There are 13 residues in the CDR3. DNA for the CDR3: TGTGCCAGCAGCTCGTATAATAACTACGAGCAGTACTTC. Protein sequence: CASSSYNNYEQYF.

This clone occurred a few times. V gene TRBV5-6 combines with J gene TRBJ1-1; D is unclear. The CDR3 contains 12 residues. Trimming left V 0 bases short and J 7 bases short, with 7 bases between. Germline V gene sequence: CDR1 SGHDT, CDR2 YYEEEE. The CDR3 loop is CASSLALVEAFF. The CDR3 nucleotides are TGTGCCAGCAGCTTGGCCTTAGTTGAAGCTTTCTTT.

The chain carries TRBV6-5 and TRBJ2-1; D is possibly TRBD1 (6 bases). The CDR3 is made up of 13 amino acids. Germline V gene lookup returns CDR1 MNHEY and CDR2 SVGAGI. V shed 8 bases and J shed 9 bases, with 17 bases lying between them. The CDR3 here is CASYRRGTIEQFF. The CDR3 nucleotides are TGTGCCAGCTACCGTAGGGGGACGATTGAGCAGTTCTTC.

The chain joins TRBV12-3 or TRBV12-4 to TRBJ1-1; tentative D call: TRBD1 (6 bases). The CDR3 has 12 amino acids. Deletions cut 3 bases from V and 11 bases from J, with 13 bases between. The CDR3 region has the DNA TGTGCCAGCAGTTTTGGGGGACATCCGGCTTTCTTT. It yields the protein CASSFGGHPAFF.

The J gene is TRBJ1-2, the V gene TRBV2, with D perhaps matching TRBD1 (6 bases). CDR3 length: 14 residues. Trimming cost V 7 bases and J 4 bases, with 16 bases left between them. Germline V gene data show CDR1 as SNHLY and CDR2 as FYNNEI. CDR3 sequence: CASTTEEGGYGYTF. CDR3 bases: TGTGCCAGCACCACCGAGGAGGGGGGCTATGGCTACACCTTC.

The chain carries TRBV9 and TRBJ1-3; D is undetermined. The CDR3 loop spans 15 amino acids. The V end was cut by 3 bases, the J end by 2 bases, with 12 bases between. In germline, CDR1 is SGDLS, CDR2 YYNGEE. The CDR3 DNA is TGTGCCAGCAGCGCGGAAACTTCTGCTGGAAACACCATATATTTT. As protein: CASSAETSAGNTIYF.

The chain links TRBV30 to TRBJ1-6; 7 bases align to TRBD1. Germline loops: CDR1 GTSNPN, CDR2 SVGIG (reference sequence). The CDR3 totals 13 residues. The junction had 6 bases not matched to a gene; V was cut back by 6 bases and J by 7 bases. The CDR3 reads CACQQGKNSPLHF. Here the CDR3 DNA reads TGTGCCTGCCAACAGGGGAAAAATTCACCCCTCCACTTT.

The chain carries TRBV7-3 and TRBJ2-1; TRBD1 matches 10 bases. After removal of 5 bases from V and 5 bases from J, the junction contained 9 bases not matched to a gene. Germline V gene data show CDR1 as SGHTA and CDR2 as FQGTGA. This CDR3 is built from 16 residues. The DNA for the CDR3 is TGTGCCAGCAGCCCACTCGGGGGGACAGGGGACAATGAGCAGTTCTTC. It specifies CASSPLGGTGDNEQFF.

The chain couples TRBV9 to TRBJ1-6; no reliable D call. This CDR3 has 13 amino acids. From germline, CDR1 is SGDLS and CDR2 YYNGEE. V gave up 3 bases and J gave up 11 bases, with 12 bases separating them. The CDR3 nucleotides read TGTGCCAGCAGCGCCGGAGGGTGGACACCCCTCCACTTT. It codes for CASSAGGWTPLHF.

CDR3 amino acids: CASSLGDRGRFRNTEAFF. As DNA, the CDR3 is TGTGCCAGCAGCTTAGGGGACAGGGGGCGATTTAGGAACACTGAAGCTTTCTTT. The rearrangement links TRBV7-8 to TRBJ1-1; 12 bases match TRBD1. Germline CDR1 SGHVS, CDR2 FQNEAQ. CDR3 size: 18 residues. Trimming cost V 1 base and J 1 base; bases outside gene matches: 7.

The chain is built from TRBV20-1 and TRBJ2-1; no definite D call. Germline V CDR1 and CDR2: DFQATT, SNEGSKA (reference sequence). The length of the CDR3 is 14 residues. V dropped 3 bases and J dropped 7 bases, with 16 bases sitting between them. The CDR3 is CSASSAREPNEQFF. CDR3 DNA: TGCAGTGCTAGTTCTGCGAGAGAACCGAATGAGCAGTTCTTC.

The genes are TRBV4-3 and TRBJ1-2; D is uncertain. CDR1 is LGHNA, CDR2 YSLEER, per germline. V lost 0 bases, J lost 0 bases, and 5 bases lay in between. The CDR3 has 14 amino acids. The CDR3 here is CASSQDDANYGYTF. CDR3 sequence (DNA): TGCGCCAGCAGCCAAGATGACGCTAACTATGGCTACACCTTC.

This clone was observed once. The chain joins TRBV12-3 or TRBV12-4 to TRBJ1-1; 11 positions match TRBD1. V gave up 7 bases and J gave up 4 bases; unmatched junction bases: 2. This CDR3 has 13 amino acids. The CDR3 loop is CASTGTGGTEAFF. CDR3 DNA: TGTGCCAGCACCGGGACAGGGGGCACTGAAGCTTTCTTT.

The chain carries TRBV27 and TRBJ2-3; 7 bases are shared with TRBD2. J was trimmed by 3 bases and V by 8 bases; bases with no gene match: 5. CDR3 length: 13 residues. CDR1 and CDR2 (germline): MNHEY, SMNVEV (reference sequence). The CDR3 reads CASGEGLTDTQYF. CDR3 in DNA: TGTGCCAGCGGGGAGGGGTTGACAGATACGCAGTATTTT.

J is TRBJ2-5 and V is TRBV2; TRBD1 or TRBD2 may be the D gene (5 bases each). Germline CDR1 reads SNHLY; CDR2 reads FYNNEI. CDR3 length: 15 amino acids. Trimming shortened V by 3 bases and J by 5 bases, and 16 bases separated the two germline ends. CDR3 DNA sequence: TGTGCCAGCAGTGATTCGAGGGGCGGAGAGGAGACCCAGTACTTC. Protein product: CASSDSRGGEETQYF.